Below are 11 T cell receptor beta chains sequenced from a single sample in a study of blood T cell repertoires in COVID-19. Method: immunoSEQ multiplex PCR; TCRdb's copy keeps in-frame clones and lacks some. The sample yields under 250,000 clones, 86% seen once. The sequenced sample was peripheral blood. Every receptor here comes from an elderly woman with COVID-19, enrolled during active disease.

V and J are TRBV7-8 and TRBJ1-5; maybe TRBD1 (5 bases). The CDR3 is 15 residues long. Trimming stripped 1 base from V and 6 bases from J, with 13 bases between. The germline CDR1 and CDR2 sequences are SGHVS and FQNEAQ. In DNA form, the CDR3 reads TGTGCCAGCAGCTTAGAAGGGGTTCGTGCTCAGCCCCAGCATTTT. Protein product: CASSLEGVRAQPQHF. Based on the CDR3 plus reference TRBV7-8 and TRBJ1-5, the full variable domain is GAGVSQSPRYKVAKRGQDVALRCDPISGHVSLFWYQQALGQGPEFLTYFQNEAQLDKSGLPSDRFFAERPEGSVSTLKIQRTQQEDSAVYLCASSLEGVRAQPQHFGDGTRLSIL.

This rearrangement joins TRBV4-2 to TRBJ2-7; 11 bases are shared with TRBD2. The CDR3 sequence is 16 residues long. Germline CDR1 LGHNA, CDR2 YNFKEQ. With V trimmed by 1 base and J by 2 bases, 4 bases remained unmatched. CDR3 bases: TGTGCCAGCAGCCAAGGGACTAGCGGGCCGGCCTACGAGCAGTACTTC. It translates to CASSQGTSGPAYEQYF.

The chain uses TRBV6-5 and TRBJ1-2; D perhaps matches TRBD1 (6 bases). The germline CDR1 and CDR2 sequences are MNHEY and SVGAGI. The germline V and J ends were trimmed by 5 bases and 5 bases, with 15 bases remaining between them. The CDR3 covers 14 residues. CDR3 in DNA: TGTGCCAGCAGTAGGGAACAGGGTAATTATGGCTACACCTTC. Translation: CASSREQGNYGYTF.

V usage is TRBV28 and J usage is TRBJ1-6, with D hard to call. The length of the CDR3 is 15 residues. Germline V gives CDR1 MDHEN, CDR2 SYDVKM. V was shortened by 6 bases and J by 8 bases, with 17 bases between the two germline ends. The CDR3 protein is CASRKQTDSYSPLHF. In nucleotides, the CDR3 is TGTGCCAGCAGGAAACAGACGGATTCTTATTCACCCCTCCACTTT.

This chain joins TRBV5-1 and TRBJ2-3, with 11 bases lining up with TRBD1. Germline CDR1 and CDR2: SGHRS and YFSETQ. J lost 0 bases, V lost 4 bases, and 7 bases had no gene match. The CDR3 runs to 17 residues. The CDR3 spells CASSITGTGGSTDTQYF. The CDR3, as DNA: TGCGCCAGCAGCATTACCGGGACAGGGGGGAGCACAGATACGCAGTATTTT.

This rearrangement joins TRBV3-1 (or the pseudogene TRBV3-2) to TRBJ1-1; 12 bases agree with TRBD1. There are 16 residues in the CDR3. V was clipped by 4 bases and J by 6 bases; unmatched bases: 9. Germline CDR1 and CDR2: LGHDT and YNNKEL (reference sequence). The chain's CDR3 is CASSPKTGTGGSEAFF. CDR3 sequence (DNA): TGTGCCAGCAGCCCAAAGACCGGGACAGGGGGCTCTGAAGCTTTCTTT.

The V call is TRBV2, the J call TRBJ2-1; no clear D. This CDR3 is 12 amino acids long. V lost 6 bases and J 10 bases, leaving 13 bases between the germline ends. Germline assignment: CDR1 SNHLY and CDR2 FYNNEI. CDR3 bases: TGTGCCAGCAGCGTCCAGGATAGGGAGCAGTTCTTC. It codes for CASSVQDREQFF.

The rearrangement links TRBV11-2 to TRBJ2-7; TRBD2 agrees at 8 bases. Looked up from germline, CDR1 is SGHAT and CDR2 is FQNNGV. The ends lost 0 bases at V and 7 bases at J; junction bases unmatched: 17. This CDR3 has 18 amino acids. CDR3 sequence (DNA): TGTGCCAGCAGCTTAGACTTGTTAGCGGGGTCCCCCCGGGGGGAGCAGTACTTC. Translating gives CASSLDLLAGSPRGEQYF.

To note about this clone: This CDR3 is also generated by other DNA sequences in the sample. The gene calls are TRBV30 and TRBJ2-2; weak D call: TRBD2 (6 bases). Per germline, CDR1 GTSNPN and CDR2 SVGIG (reference sequence). This CDR3 has 15 residues. The ends were cut back, 0 bases at V and 1 base at J, with 9 bases in the middle. CDR3 DNA sequence: TGTGCCTGGAGTGTACTCGGGGGGAACACCGGGGAGCTGTTTTTT. Residues: CAWSVLGGNTGELFF.

This chain joins TRBV19 and TRBJ1-3; a weak D match, TRBD1 (6 bases). The germline V gene has CDR1 LNHDA and CDR2 SQIVND (reference sequence). V lost 1 base to trimming and J lost 7 bases, with 14 bases between them. The CDR3 runs 15 residues. The CDR3 DNA sequence: TGTGCCAGTAGTATAGGGGGGCTCGGGAAGAACACCATATATTTT. Encoded protein: CASSIGGLGKNTIYF. The whole variable domain, filled in from reference TRBV19 and TRBJ1-3, reads DGGITQSPKYLFRKEGQNVTLSCEQNLNHDAMYWYRQDPGQGLRLIYYSQIVNDFQKGDIAEGYSVSREKKESFPLTVTSAQKNPTAFYLCASSIGGLGKNTIYFGEGSWLTVV.

V gene TRBV7-6 combines with J gene TRBJ2-3, with 7 nucleotides matching TRBD2. V lost 0 bases, J lost 2 bases, and 8 bases stayed unmatched. The CDR3 consists of 17 residues. Germline CDR1 reads SGHVS; CDR2 reads FNYEAQ. CDR3: CASSLAGGTDVTDTQYF. The CDR3, as DNA: TGTGCCAGCAGCTTAGCGGGAGGGACGGACGTCACAGATACGCAGTATTTT.